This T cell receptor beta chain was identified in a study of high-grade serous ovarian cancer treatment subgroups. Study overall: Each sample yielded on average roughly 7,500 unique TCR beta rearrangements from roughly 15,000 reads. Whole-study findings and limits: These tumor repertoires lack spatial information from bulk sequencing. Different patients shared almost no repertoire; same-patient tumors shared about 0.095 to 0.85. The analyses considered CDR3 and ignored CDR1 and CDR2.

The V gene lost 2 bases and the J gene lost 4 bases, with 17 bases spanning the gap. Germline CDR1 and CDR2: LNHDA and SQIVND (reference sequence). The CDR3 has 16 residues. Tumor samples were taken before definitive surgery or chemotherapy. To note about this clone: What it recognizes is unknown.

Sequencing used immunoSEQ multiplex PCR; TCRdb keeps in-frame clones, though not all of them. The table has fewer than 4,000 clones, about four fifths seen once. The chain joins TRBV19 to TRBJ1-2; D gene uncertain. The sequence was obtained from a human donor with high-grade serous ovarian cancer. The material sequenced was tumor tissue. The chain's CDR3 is CASSISTRGWLYGYTF. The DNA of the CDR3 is TGTGCCAGTAGTATAAGTACTCGGGGTTGGCTCTATGGCTACACCTTC.